A single T cell receptor (beta chain) is shown here with its context. Everyone who took part was 18 to 89 years old, and they came from 20 to 25 US areas. V was clipped by 9 bases and J by 3 bases; unmatched bases: 3. The CDR3 spans 13 residues. The germline gives CDR1 KGHDR, CDR2 SFDVKD. Assay: immunoSEQ multiplex PCR; the TCRdb copy retains only in-frame clones and omits some. The sample contains fewer than 500,000 clones, roughly 87% of which appear only once. The sample belongs to a study of blood T cell repertoires in COVID-19. On the study more broadly: Samples came from the United States, Italy and Spain, spanning acute and convalescent COVID-19.

Material: PBMCs or T cells enriched from blood (not recorded which). This TCR was sampled from a woman under 30 who had recovered from COVID-19. V gene TRBV24-1 combines with J gene TRBJ1-2; 10 nucleotides line up with TRBD1. CDR3 coding DNA: TGTGCCACCGGGACAGGGGATGACTATGGCTACACCTTC. Translating it yields CATGTGDDYGYTF.